Here is one T cell receptor beta chain with its context. What antigen it recognizes has not been identified. The sample holds no much larger clone one base away, and base qualities are not on file. Including the terminal cysteine and phenylalanine, the CDR3 comprises 16 residues. Just the 48-base CDR3 DNA is kept, in frame starting at base 1. Participants in the prospective study were enrolled through a virtual design, were aged 18 to 89 years, and lived in some 24 United States geographic areas. In the prospective study, cohorts were assigned on the basis of participant-reported clinical history obtained from a screening survey and a study questionnaire. In the prospective study, mobile phlebotomists collected whole blood, serum and a nasopharyngeal or oropharyngeal swab from each participant. Additional blood draws and questionnaires over an approximately two-month period could optionally be provided by prospective study participants. Blood samples from the prospective study were shipped frozen or at room temperature prior to DNA extraction.

TCRbeta CDR3 regions were amplified from genomic DNA by means of the immunoSEQ Assay, a bias-controlled multiplex PCR. Per the source publication's procedure: The number of nucleated cells in each sample was estimated by amplification of reference gene primers within the assay. To quantify the absolute abundance of each unique TCRbeta CDR3 rearrangement, sequence reads were collapsed and filtered. Productive Simpson clonality was computed per sample as the square root of Simpson's diversity index over productive rearrangements. The source is immuneACCESS, and TCRdb retained only in-frame sequences with V and J called. Part of the clones is not carried over; for the studies checked, unresolved V genes explain less than half of this, and the remainder is unexplained. The DNA was the basis for D and trimming; V, J and clone size are from that table. Within this sample are 180,000 or so clones, with more than 85% of them counted one time only. The ten largest clonotypes hold over 0.95% of the sample.

The source of the sample is a study of blood T cell repertoires in COVID-19 (TCRdb year 2020). Looking at the study overall: Samples covering the acute and convalescent phases of COVID-19 were provided by collaborators in the United States, Italy and Spain. The prospective study material was composed of cDNA or gDNA derived from T cells, B-cell-depleted T cells, or PBMCs. The dataset comprised deeply sampled blood TCRbeta repertoires from subjects exposed to, actively infected with, or recovered from COVID-19. A freely available public database, intended as a resource for researchers studying the immune response to SARS-CoV-2, is where the repertoires were released. Samples came from the ongoing ImmuneRACE study (first 160 participants) plus 1,254 subjects from 6 global collaborators. The sample metadata nearly always contained a de-identified subject ID, COVID-19 status, age in years and sex. Where available, HLA class I and class II types were taken from metadata supplied by the sample provider and were not determined by assay-based typing.

The paper as a whole reports these results and caveats: The quantity of clinical and demographic metadata differed by source and by participant and was supplied without curation.

Sequenced input: PBMCs or T cells enriched from blood (not recorded which). The source of this sequence is a human donor with acute COVID-19. The donor label of this sample is uncertain. This sequence uses TRBV21-1 and TRBJ1-5. TRBV21-1 is designated a pseudogene. The sequence in DNA is TGTGCCAGCAGCAACGAAAGAGTTTTACCGAATCAGCCCCAGCATTTT. This yields the protein CASSNERVLPNQPQHF.